At least ten counts were recorded for the clone carrying this T cell receptor (beta chain). Its target is unknown. This sample was taken from a study of regulatory T cells in long-lasting Graves disease. Study-wide results and caveats: Small sample size may have lowered accuracy.

TCR beta libraries were built with iRepertoire HTBI primers and Arm-PCR of CDR3 regions. TCRdb reprocessed the multiplex PCR reads with MiXCR, giving one entry per CDR3 protein. The sample yields fewer than 350,000 distinct CDR3 sequences, over 15% seen once. Trimming shortened V by 3 bases and J by 5 bases, and 2 bases separated the two germline ends. The CDR3 consists of 10 residues. Germline CDR1 and CDR2: MDHEN and SYDVKM. Time point in this sample: newly diagnosed GD, antithyroid drugs for less than 3 months. PBMCs provided the RNA from which the TCR library was made. The clonotype was recovered from a female donor with Graves disease. V gene TRBV28 combines with J gene TRBJ2-7; D unresolved. Sequencing used peripheral blood mononuclear cells (PBMCs), obtained at new diagnosis, from a patient treated with antithyroid drugs. The CDR3 here is CASSFNEQYF. CDR3 DNA: TGTGCCAGCAGTTTTAACGAGCAGTACTTC. The entire variable domain, with the rest obtained from reference TRBV28 and TRBJ2-7, is as follows: DVKVTQSSRYLVKRTGEKVFLECVQDMDHENMFWYRQDPGLGLRLIYFSYDVKMKEKGDIPEGYSVSREKKERFSLILESASTNQTSMYLCASSFNEQYFGPGTRLTVT.